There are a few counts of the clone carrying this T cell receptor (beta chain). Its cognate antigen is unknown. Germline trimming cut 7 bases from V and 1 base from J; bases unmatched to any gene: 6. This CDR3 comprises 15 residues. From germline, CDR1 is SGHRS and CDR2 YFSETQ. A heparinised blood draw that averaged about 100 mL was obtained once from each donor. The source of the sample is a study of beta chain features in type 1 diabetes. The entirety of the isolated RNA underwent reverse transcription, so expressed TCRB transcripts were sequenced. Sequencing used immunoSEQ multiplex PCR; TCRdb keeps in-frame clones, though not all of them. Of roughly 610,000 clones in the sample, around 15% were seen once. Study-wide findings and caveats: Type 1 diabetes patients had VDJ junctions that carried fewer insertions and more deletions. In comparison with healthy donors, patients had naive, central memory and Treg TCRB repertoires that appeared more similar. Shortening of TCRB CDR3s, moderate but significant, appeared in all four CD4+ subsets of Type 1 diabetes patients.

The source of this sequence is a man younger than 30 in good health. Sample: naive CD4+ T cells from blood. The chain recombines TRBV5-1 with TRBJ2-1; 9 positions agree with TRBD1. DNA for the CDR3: TGCGCCAGCGGGTTACAGGGGGCATCCTACAATGAGCAGTTCTTC. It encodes CASGLQGASYNEQFF.